The 2 T cell receptor beta chains below come from one sample, sequenced in a study of blood T cell repertoires in COVID-19. The method was immunoSEQ multiplex PCR; TCRdb's version includes in-frame clones alone and lacks a portion of them. There are roughly 79,000 clones in the sample; around 90% occur only once, and around 6.7% lies in the top ten. The sample taken for sequencing was peripheral blood. Receptors were obtained from a woman aged 45-60 years with acute or convalescent COVID-19.

The chain has TRBV5-6 and TRBJ2-3; D remains unclear. CDR3 length: 12 residues. Germline CDR1 reads SGHDT; CDR2 reads YYEEEE. The V end was cut by 3 bases, the J end by 2 bases, with 4 bases between. The DNA of the CDR3 is TGTGCCAGCAGCTCCTACACAGATACGCAGTATTTT. Encoded protein: CASSSYTDTQYF.

This sequence joins TRBV2 and TRBJ2-1, with D perhaps matching TRBD1 (5 bases). The CDR3 length is 15 residues. In germline, CDR1 is SNHLY, CDR2 FYNNEI. Trimming shortened V by 2 bases and J by 6 bases, and 14 bases separated the two germline ends. The chain's CDR3 is CASSERGYLLNEQFF. Written as DNA, the CDR3 is TGTGCCAGCAGTGAAAGGGGCTACCTTCTCAATGAGCAGTTCTTC.